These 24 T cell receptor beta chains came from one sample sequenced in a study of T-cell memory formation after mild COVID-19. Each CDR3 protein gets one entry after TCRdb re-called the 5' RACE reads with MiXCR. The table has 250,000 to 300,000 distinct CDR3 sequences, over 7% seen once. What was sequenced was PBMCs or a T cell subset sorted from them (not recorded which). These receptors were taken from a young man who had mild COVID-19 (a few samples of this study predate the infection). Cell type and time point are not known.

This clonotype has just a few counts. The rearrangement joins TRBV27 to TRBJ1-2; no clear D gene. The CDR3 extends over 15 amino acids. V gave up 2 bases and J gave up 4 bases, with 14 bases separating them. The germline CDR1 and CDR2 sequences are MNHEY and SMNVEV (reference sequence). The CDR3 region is CASSLKTPSFYGYTF. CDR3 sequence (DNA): TGTGCCAGCAGTTTAAAGACTCCCAGCTTCTATGGCTACACCTTC.

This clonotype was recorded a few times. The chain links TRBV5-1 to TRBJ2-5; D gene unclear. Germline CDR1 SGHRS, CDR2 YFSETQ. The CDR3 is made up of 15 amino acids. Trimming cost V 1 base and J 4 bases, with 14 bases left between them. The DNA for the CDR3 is TGCGCCAGCAGCTTGAGACACCCCACGGCAGAGACCCAGTACTTC. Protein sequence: CASSLRHPTAETQYF.

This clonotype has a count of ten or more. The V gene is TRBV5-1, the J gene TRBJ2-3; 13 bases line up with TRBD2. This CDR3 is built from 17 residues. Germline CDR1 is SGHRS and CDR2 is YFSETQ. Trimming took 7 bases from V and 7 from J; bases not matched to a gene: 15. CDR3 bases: TGCGCCAGCTTTTCAACTAGCGGGGGGGCCGATGTGAATACGCAGTATTTT. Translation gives CASFSTSGGADVNTQYF.

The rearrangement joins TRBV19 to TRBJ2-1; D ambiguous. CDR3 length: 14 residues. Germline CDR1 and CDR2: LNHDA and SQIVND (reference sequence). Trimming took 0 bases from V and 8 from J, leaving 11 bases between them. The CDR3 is CASSIDPGSDEQFF. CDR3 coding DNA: TGTGCCAGTAGTATAGATCCCGGGTCGGATGAGCAGTTCTTC.

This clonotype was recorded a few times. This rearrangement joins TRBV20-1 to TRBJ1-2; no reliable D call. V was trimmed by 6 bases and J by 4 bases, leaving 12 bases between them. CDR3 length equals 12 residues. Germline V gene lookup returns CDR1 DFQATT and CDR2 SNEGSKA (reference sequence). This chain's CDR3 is CSAHENRYGYTF. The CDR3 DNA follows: TGCAGTGCACATGAGAACCGCTATGGCTACACCTTC.

The CDR3 sequence is CASSVGPGGAYNEQFF. The DNA for the CDR3 is TGTGCCAGCAGCGTAGGACCCGGGGGGGCGTACAATGAGCAGTTCTTC. This chain joins TRBV9 and TRBJ2-1; 8 bases align to TRBD2. The CDR3 covers 16 residues. CDR1 and CDR2 (germline): SGDLS, YYNGEE. V gave up 0 bases and J gave up 4 bases; unmatched junction bases: 6.

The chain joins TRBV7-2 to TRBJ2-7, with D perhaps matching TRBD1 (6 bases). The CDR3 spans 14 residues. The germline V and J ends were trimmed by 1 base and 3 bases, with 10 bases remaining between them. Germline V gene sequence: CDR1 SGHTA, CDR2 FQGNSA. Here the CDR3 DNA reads TGTGCCAGCAGCTTAGTTGGGGGCGTCTACGAGCAGTACTTC. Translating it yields CASSLVGGVYEQYF.

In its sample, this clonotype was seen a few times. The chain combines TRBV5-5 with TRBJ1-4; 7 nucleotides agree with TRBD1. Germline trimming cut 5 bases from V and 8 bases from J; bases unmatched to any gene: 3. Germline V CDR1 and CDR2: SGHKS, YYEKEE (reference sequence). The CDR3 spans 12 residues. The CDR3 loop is CASRTGQEKLFF. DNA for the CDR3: TGTGCCAGCAGGACAGGGCAGGAAAAACTGTTTTTT.

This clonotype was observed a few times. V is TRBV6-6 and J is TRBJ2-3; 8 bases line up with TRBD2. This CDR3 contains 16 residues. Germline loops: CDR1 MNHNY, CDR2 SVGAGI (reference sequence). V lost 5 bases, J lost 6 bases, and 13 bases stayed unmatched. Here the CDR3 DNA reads TGTGCCAGCAGTGGACCTACTAGCGGCGAAAGGGATACGCAGTATTTT. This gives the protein CASSGPTSGERDTQYF.

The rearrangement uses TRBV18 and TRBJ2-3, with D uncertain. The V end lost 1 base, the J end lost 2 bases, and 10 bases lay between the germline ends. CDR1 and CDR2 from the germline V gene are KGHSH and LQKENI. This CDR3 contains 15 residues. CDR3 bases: TGTGCCAGCTCACCACGAGAAGACAACACAGATACGCAGTATTTT. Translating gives CASSPREDNTDTQYF.

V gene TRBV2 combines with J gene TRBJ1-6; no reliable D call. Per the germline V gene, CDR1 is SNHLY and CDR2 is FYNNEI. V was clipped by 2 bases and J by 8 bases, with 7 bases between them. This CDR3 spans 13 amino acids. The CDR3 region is CASSETQYSPLHF. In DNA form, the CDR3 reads TGTGCCAGCAGTGAAACCCAATATTCACCCCTCCACTTT.

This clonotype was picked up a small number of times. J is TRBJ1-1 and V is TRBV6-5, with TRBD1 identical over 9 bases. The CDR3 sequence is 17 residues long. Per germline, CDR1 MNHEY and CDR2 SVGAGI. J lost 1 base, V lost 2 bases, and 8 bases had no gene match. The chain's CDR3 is CASSYRTGGYSNTEAFF. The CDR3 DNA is TGTGCCAGCAGTTACCGAACAGGGGGCTATTCGAACACTGAAGCTTTCTTT.

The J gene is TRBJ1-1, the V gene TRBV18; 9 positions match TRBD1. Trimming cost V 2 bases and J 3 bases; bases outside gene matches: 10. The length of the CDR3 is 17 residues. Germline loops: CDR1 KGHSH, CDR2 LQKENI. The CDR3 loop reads CASSPKVGDRDYTEAFF. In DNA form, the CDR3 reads TGTGCCAGCTCACCAAAGGTCGGGGACAGGGATTACACTGAAGCTTTCTTT.

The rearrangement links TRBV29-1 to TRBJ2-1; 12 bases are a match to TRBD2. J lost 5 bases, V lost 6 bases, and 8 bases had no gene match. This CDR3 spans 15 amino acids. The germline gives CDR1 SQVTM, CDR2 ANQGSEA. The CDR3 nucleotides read TGCAGCGTGTCACCGCCTAGCGGGGGGGACAATGAGCAGTTCTTC. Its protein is CSVSPPSGGDNEQFF.

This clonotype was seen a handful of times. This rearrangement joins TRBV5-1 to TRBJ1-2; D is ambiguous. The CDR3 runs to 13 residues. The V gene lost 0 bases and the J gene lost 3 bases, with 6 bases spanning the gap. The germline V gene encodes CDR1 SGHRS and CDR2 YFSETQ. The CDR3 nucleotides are TGCGCCAGCAGCTTGGCCCTCGACTATGGCTACACCTTC. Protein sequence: CASSLALDYGYTF.

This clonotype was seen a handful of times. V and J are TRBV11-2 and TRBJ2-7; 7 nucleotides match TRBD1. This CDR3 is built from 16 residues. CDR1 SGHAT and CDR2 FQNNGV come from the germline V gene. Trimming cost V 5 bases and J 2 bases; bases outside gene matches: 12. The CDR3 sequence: CASSHTAGTATYEQYF. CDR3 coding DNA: TGTGCCAGCAGCCATACGGCCGGGACAGCGACCTACGAGCAGTACTTC.

As DNA, the CDR3 is TGTGCCAGCAGTTTGGCAAATAGCAATCAGCCCCAGCATTTT. The encoded protein is CASSLANSNQPQHF. This chain links TRBV12-3 or TRBV12-4 with TRBJ1-5; D is unclear. V dropped 3 bases and J dropped 0 bases, with 6 bases sitting between them. The CDR3 contains 14 residues.

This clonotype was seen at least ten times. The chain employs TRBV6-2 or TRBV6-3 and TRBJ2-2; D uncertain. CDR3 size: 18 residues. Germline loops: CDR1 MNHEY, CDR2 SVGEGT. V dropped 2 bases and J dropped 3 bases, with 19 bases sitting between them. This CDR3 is CASSYELARNHYTGELFF. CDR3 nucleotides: TGTGCCAGCAGTTACGAGCTGGCGAGAAATCATTACACCGGGGAGCTGTTTTTT.

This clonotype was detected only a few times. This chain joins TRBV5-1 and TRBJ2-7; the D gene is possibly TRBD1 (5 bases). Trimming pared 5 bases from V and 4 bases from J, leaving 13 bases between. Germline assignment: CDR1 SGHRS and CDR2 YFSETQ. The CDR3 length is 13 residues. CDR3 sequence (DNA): TGCGCCAGCAGAGATAAGGGGCCTTACGAGCAGTACTTC. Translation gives CASRDKGPYEQYF.

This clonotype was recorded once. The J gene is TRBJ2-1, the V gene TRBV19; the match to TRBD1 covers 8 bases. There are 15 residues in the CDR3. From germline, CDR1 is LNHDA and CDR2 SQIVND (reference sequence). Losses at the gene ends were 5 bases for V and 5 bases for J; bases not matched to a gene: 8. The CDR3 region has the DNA TGTGCCAGTAGTCAACGACAGGGGTTCCACAATGAGCAGTTCTTC. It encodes CASSQRQGFHNEQFF.

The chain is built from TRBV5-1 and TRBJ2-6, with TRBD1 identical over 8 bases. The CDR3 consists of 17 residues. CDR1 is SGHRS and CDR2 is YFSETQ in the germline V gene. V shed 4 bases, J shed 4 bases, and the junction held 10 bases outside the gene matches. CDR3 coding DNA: TGCGCCAGCAGCCCTCGGACAGGGTCGGTGGGGGCCAACGTCCTGACTTTC. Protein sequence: CASSPRTGSVGANVLTF. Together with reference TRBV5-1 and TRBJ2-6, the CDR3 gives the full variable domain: KAGVTQTPRYLIKTRGQQVTLSCSPISGHRSVSWYQQTPGQGLQFLFEYFSETQRNKGNFPGRFSGRQFSNSRSEMNVSTLELGDSALYLCASSPRTGSVGANVLTFGAGSRLTVL.

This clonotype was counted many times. The CDR3 sequence is CASSLREGETQYF. CDR3 DNA: TGTGCCAGCAGTTTAAGGGAGGGAGAGACCCAGTACTTC. The rearrangement joins TRBV12-3 or TRBV12-4 to TRBJ2-5; 7 bases are shared with TRBD2. V trimming: 2 bases; J trimming: 4 bases; junction bases outside the gene matches: 1. CDR3 length: 13 residues.

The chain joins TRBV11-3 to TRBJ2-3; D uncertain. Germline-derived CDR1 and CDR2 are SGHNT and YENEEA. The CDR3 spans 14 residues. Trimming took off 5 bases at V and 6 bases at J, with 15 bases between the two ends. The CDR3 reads CASSPTRSSDTQYF. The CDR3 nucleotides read TGTGCCAGCAGCCCGACGCGCTCATCGGATACGCAGTATTTT.

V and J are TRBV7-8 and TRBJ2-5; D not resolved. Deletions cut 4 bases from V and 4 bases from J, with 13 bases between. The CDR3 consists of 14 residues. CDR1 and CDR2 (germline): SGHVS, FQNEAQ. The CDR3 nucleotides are TGTGCCAGCAGCTACCGGGCTCCGGGAGAGACCCAGTACTTC. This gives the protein CASSYRAPGETQYF.